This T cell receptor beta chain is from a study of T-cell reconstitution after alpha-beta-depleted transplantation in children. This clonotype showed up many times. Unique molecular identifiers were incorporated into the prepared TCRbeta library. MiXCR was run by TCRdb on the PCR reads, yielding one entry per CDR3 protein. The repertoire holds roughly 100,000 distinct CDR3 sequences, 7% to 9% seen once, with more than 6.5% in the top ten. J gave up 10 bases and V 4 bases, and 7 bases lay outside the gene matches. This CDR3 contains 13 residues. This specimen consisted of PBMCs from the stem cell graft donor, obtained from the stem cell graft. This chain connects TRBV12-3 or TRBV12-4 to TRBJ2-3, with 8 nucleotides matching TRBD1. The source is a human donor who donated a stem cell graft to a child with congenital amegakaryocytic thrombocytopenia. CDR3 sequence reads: CASSYGQGQAQYF. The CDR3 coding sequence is TGTGCCAGCAGTTACGGACAGGGCCAGGCGCAGTATTTT.